The 2 T cell receptor beta chains presented below share a single source sample, sequenced in a study of a mutant IDH1 vaccine in newly diagnosed glioma. The data were produced by immunoSEQ multiplex PCR, yet TCRdb's version contains in-frame clones alone and is incomplete. The sample records tens of thousands of clones, 75% to 90% being singletons. This sample's time point: baseline, week 1 (first vaccination visit). Treatment here: pre-vaccination baseline after standard-of-care therapy. This specimen was PBMCs, taken from a glioma patient treated with radiotherapy, temozolomide or both. All receptors derive from a middle-aged man with glioma.

The chain uses TRBV19 and TRBJ2-1; D gene uncertain. This CDR3 spans 15 amino acids. CDR1 and CDR2 (germline): LNHDA, SQIVND (reference sequence). V lost 6 bases and J 5 bases, leaving 17 bases between the germline ends. The CDR3 coding sequence is TGTGCCAGTAGCTCTATTTACTGGTTTGACAATGAGCAGTTCTTC. Its protein is CASSSIYWFDNEQFF.

In its sample, this clone was seen a few times. The chain joins TRBV6-5 to TRBJ1-1; 7 positions match TRBD1. Germline CDR1 is MNHEY and CDR2 is SVGAGI. V gave up 7 bases and J gave up 4 bases; unmatched junction bases: 6. The CDR3 contains 13 residues. The CDR3: CASIRGGSTEAFF. CDR3 DNA sequence: TGTGCCAGCATCAGGGGGGGTAGCACTGAAGCTTTCTTT.